What follows are 30 T cell receptor beta chains derived from one specimen sequenced in a study of blood T cells in healthy people across ages. It was with a sample-barcoded 5' primer and a J-beta primer mix that a second PCR of roughly 6 to 12 cycles was run. TCRdb re-analysed the 5' RACE reads in MiXCR, keeping a single row per CDR3 protein. The sample comprises some 1.5 million distinct CDR3 sequences, about 30% of which are singletons, and 7.7% rests with the top ten. Input material: blood. Receptors were obtained from a woman in her 30s in good health.

This clonotype was seen only a few times. The J gene is TRBJ2-5, the V gene TRBV6-2 or TRBV6-3; TRBD2 agrees at 15 bases. The J call could be wrong; TRBJ2-7 is a better fit for the DNA end. The CDR3 runs 15 residues. Germline loops: CDR1 MNHEY, CDR2 SVGEGT. CDR3 sequence: CASSGLAGGGDEQYF. The CDR3 DNA is TGTGCCAGCTCGGGACTAGCGGGAGGAGGGGACGAGCAGTACTTC.

This clonotype was recorded a few times. The rearrangement links TRBV2 to TRBJ1-2; possibly TRBD1 for D (5 bases). Germline lookup yields CDR1 SNHLY and CDR2 FYNNEI. This CDR3 comprises 12 residues. Trimming took 2 bases from V and 6 from J, leaving 7 bases between them. The CDR3: CASSELTDGYTF. The CDR3 DNA sequence: TGTGCCAGCAGTGAACTGACAGATGGCTACACCTTC.

A word on this clonotype: Possible read error: a much larger clone is one base away. This chain connects TRBV12-3 or TRBV12-4 to TRBJ2-3, with 8 nucleotides matching TRBD2. The CDR3 sequence is 15 residues long. CDR3 DNA sequence: TGTGCCAGCAGTTTACCCAGCGGGAGAACAGATGCGCAGTATTTT. Its protein is CASSLPSGRTDAQYF.

This clonotype came up many times. This chain connects TRBV7-2 to TRBJ2-7; a possible D gene is TRBD1 (5 bases). Deletions cut 4 bases from V and 5 bases from J, with 12 bases between. The germline CDR1 and CDR2 sequences are SGHTA and FQGNSA. The CDR3 runs to 13 residues. This CDR3 reads CASSSGHLNEQYF. The DNA for the CDR3 is TGTGCCAGCAGCTCCGGACATCTCAACGAGCAGTACTTC.

This chain links TRBV6-1 with TRBJ2-3; no clear D gene. The CDR3 spans 13 residues. The V gene lost 2 bases and the J gene lost 9 bases, with 12 bases spanning the gap. Germline CDR1 is MNHNS and CDR2 is SASEGT. DNA of the CDR3: TGTGCCAGCAGTGAAAGCAGGAGCTTCACGCAGTATTTT. Its translation is CASSESRSFTQYF.

The rearrangement links TRBV2 to TRBJ1-2; D may be TRBD1 (5 bases). The length of the CDR3 is 12 residues. V lost 8 bases to trimming and J lost 8 bases, with 15 bases between them. The V gene's germline CDR1 is SNHLY and CDR2 FYNNEI. The CDR3: CASLGELEGYTF. As DNA, the CDR3 is TGTGCCAGCCTAGGGGAACTCGAGGGCTACACCTTC.

The rearrangement links TRBV20-1 to TRBJ1-5; tentatively, D is TRBD1 (5 bases). Germline V lookup: CDR1 DFQATT, CDR2 SNEGSKA (reference sequence). CDR3 length equals 15 residues. V lost 0 bases, J lost 7 bases, and 16 bases lay in between. The chain's CDR3 is CSARDLGGRRQPQHF. Here the CDR3 DNA reads TGCAGTGCTAGAGATCTCGGGGGACGTAGGCAGCCCCAGCATTTT.

This sequence joins TRBV9 and TRBJ1-2; D not certain. This CDR3 has 14 residues. Per the germline V gene, CDR1 is SGDLS and CDR2 is YYNGEE. The V and J ends lost 5 bases and 8 bases respectively, with 19 bases between them. This CDR3 is CASSSGRVNLGYTF. CDR3 in DNA: TGTGCCAGCAGTTCTGGACGGGTGAATTTGGGCTACACCTTC.

Many counts were recorded for this clonotype. A clone one base away is much larger, so this may be a read error. The chain is built from TRBV28 and TRBJ2-7; 8 nucleotides line up with TRBD1. J lost 1 base, V lost 7 bases, and 3 bases had no gene match. Germline CDR1 is MDHEN and CDR2 is SYDVKM. This CDR3 comprises 13 residues. CDR3 region: CASTRQGSYEQYF. The CDR3 DNA reads as TGTGCCAGCACCCGACAGGGGTCCTACGAGCAGTACTTC.

The chain employs TRBV6-5 and TRBJ2-5, with D possibly matching TRBD1 (5 bases). Germline V gives CDR1 MNHEY, CDR2 SVGAGI. The CDR3 extends over 11 amino acids. Trimming left V 7 bases short and J 9 bases short, with 12 bases between. CDR3 residues: CASNQGRAQYF. The CDR3, as DNA: TGTGCCAGCAATCAGGGTCGGGCCCAGTACTTC.

This clonotype showed up just once. With a much larger clone just one base away, this may be a read error. The chain is built from TRBV7-9 and TRBJ2-4; possibly TRBD2 for D (6 bases). V gave up 3 bases and J gave up 5 bases, with 11 bases separating them. CDR3 length equals 14 residues. Per the germline V gene, CDR1 is SEHNR and CDR2 is FQNEAQ (reference sequence). As DNA, the CDR3 is TGTGCCAGCAGCTTCAGACTAGTGGAAAACATTCAGTACTTC. It codes for CASSFRLVENIQYF.

The chain carries TRBV7-2 and TRBJ2-1; TRBD2 aligns across 9 bases. Germline assignment: CDR1 SGHTA and CDR2 FQGNSA. This CDR3 is built from 17 residues. Trimming at V came to 3 bases and at J to 13 bases, leaving 19 bases not matched to a gene. The CDR3 DNA is TGTGCCAGCAGCTTGCCAAGCGGGAGGTTCAAGGCGGAGACCCAGTTCTTC. Its protein is CASSLPSGRFKAETQFF.

J is TRBJ1-3 and V is TRBV7-9; D is unresolved. The ends were cut back, 2 bases at V and 7 bases at J, with 9 bases in the middle. The CDR3 has 13 residues. The germline V gene has CDR1 SEHNR and CDR2 FQNEAQ (reference sequence). The CDR3, as DNA: TGTGCCAGCAGCTTACAAGGGATGAACACCATATATTTT. This translates into CASSLQGMNTIYF.

V usage is TRBV29-1 and J usage is TRBJ1-1, with a possible D match to TRBD1 (6 bases). Trimming removed 6 bases at V and 0 bases at J, with 17 bases between. The CDR3 totals 15 residues. Germline-derived CDR1 and CDR2 are SQVTM and ANQGSEA. CDR3 loop: CSVGLQGDMNTEAFF. The CDR3 DNA reads TGCAGCGTGGGGTTACAGGGCGACATGAACACTGAAGCTTTCTTT.

This clonotype was picked up many times. V is TRBV11-2 and J is TRBJ2-7; TRBD1 or TRBD2 may be the D gene (5 bases each). Per germline, CDR1 SGHAT and CDR2 FQNNGV. The CDR3 loop spans 14 amino acids. The germline V and J ends were trimmed by 5 bases and 0 bases, with 11 bases remaining between them. The CDR3 DNA sequence: TGTGCCAGCAGCGCTAGCAGGGCCTCCTACGAGCAGTACTTC. Protein sequence: CASSASRASYEQYF.

For this clonotype: A read error may account for a junction end that differs from germline. The chain uses TRBV12-3 or TRBV12-4 and TRBJ2-7; 9 bases are a match to TRBD2. This CDR3 spans 16 amino acids. Here the CDR3 DNA reads TGTGCCAGCAGCCCCGATGGACTAGCGACCTCCTACGGGCAGTACTTC. This gives the protein CASSPDGLATSYGQYF.

To note about this clonotype: A junction boundary mismatches the germline segment, possibly from a read error. CDR3 sequence: CSVEGFGADVLTF. The CDR3, as DNA: TGCAGCGTTGAGGGTTTTGGGGCCGACGTCCTGACTTTC. The gene calls are TRBV29-1 and TRBJ2-6; D possibly corresponds to TRBD1 (5 bases). CDR3 size: 13 residues. Germline CDR1 SQVTM, CDR2 ANQGSEA.

This clonotype was counted once. A much larger clone differs by one base, so this may be a read error. V and J are TRBV2 and TRBJ2-1, with 13 positions matching TRBD2. There are 16 residues in the CDR3. Looked up from germline, CDR1 is SNHLY and CDR2 is FYNNEI. V shed 3 bases and J 10 bases; nucleotides not matched to a gene: 9. The CDR3 DNA follows: TGTGCCAGCAGTGATGGACTAGCGGGGGTCAACTACGAGCAGTTCTTC. Encoded protein: CASSDGLAGVNYEQFF.

This clonotype was seen only a few times. V and J are TRBV6-5 and TRBJ2-1; the D is unclear. Germline V gene sequence: CDR1 MNHEY, CDR2 SVGAGI. CDR3 length: 16 residues. V was clipped by 6 bases and J by 0 bases, with 15 bases between them. The CDR3: CASSDRGVSSYNEQFF. The DNA of the CDR3 is TGTGCCAGCAGCGACCGTGGGGTAAGCTCCTACAATGAGCAGTTCTTC.

This clonotype was observed many times. The chain links TRBV6-1 to TRBJ2-1, with TRBD1 matching 12 bases. CDR3 length: 15 residues. The germline V gene has CDR1 MNHNS and CDR2 SASEGT. The ends lost 4 bases at V and 8 bases at J; junction bases unmatched: 6. CDR3 protein: CASSALGQGADEQFF. CDR3 bases: TGTGCCAGCAGTGCTCTGGGACAGGGGGCTGATGAGCAGTTCTTC.

The sample holds a few counts of this clonotype. The V call is TRBV3-1, the J call TRBJ2-7; D is unresolved. This CDR3 is built from 16 residues. V was clipped by 3 bases and J by 6 bases, with 21 bases between them. Germline CDR1 and CDR2: LGHDT and YNNKEL (reference sequence). The CDR3 DNA reads as TGTGCCAGCAGCCACTCGGGCCTCACCATGAGTCTCGAGCAGTACTTC. It codes for CASSHSGLTMSLEQYF.

V usage is TRBV28 and J usage is TRBJ1-5; no clear D gene. Deletions cut 4 bases from V and 6 bases from J, with 10 bases between. CDR3 length equals 13 residues. Germline V lookup: CDR1 MDHEN, CDR2 SYDVKM. This CDR3 is CASSSPSGQPQHF. For the CDR3, the DNA is TGTGCCAGCAGTTCGCCGTCAGGTCAGCCCCAGCATTTT.

The rearrangement joins TRBV28 to TRBJ1-1, with D perhaps matching TRBD1 (6 bases). The germline V and J ends were trimmed by 10 bases and 0 bases, with 12 bases remaining between them. The CDR3 contains 13 residues. Germline V gene lookup returns CDR1 MDHEN and CDR2 SYDVKM. The CDR3 is CATTDSMNTEAFF. The CDR3 bases are TGTGCCACCACGGACAGCATGAACACTGAAGCTTTCTTT.

This clonotype turned up a few times. The V and J genes are TRBV5-5 and TRBJ1-6, with 9 bases aligning to TRBD1. Germline CDR1 is SGHKS and CDR2 is YYEKEE (reference sequence). After removal of 3 bases from V and 9 bases from J, the junction contained 7 bases not matched to a gene. This CDR3 has 15 amino acids. The CDR3 coding sequence is TGTGCCAGCAGCTCCTCCGGGACAGGGCTTTCACCCCTCCACTTT. It encodes CASSSSGTGLSPLHF.

The V gene is TRBV12-5, the J gene TRBJ2-7, with TRBD1 matching 7 bases. CDR3 size: 18 residues. CDR1 LGHNT and CDR2 FRNRAP come from the germline V gene. J was trimmed by 7 bases and V by 1 base; bases with no gene match: 19. CDR3 DNA: TGTGCTAGTGGTTTGGGGACCGACAGGGTTTCGGTTTGGAGAGAGCAGTACTTC. Protein product: CASGLGTDRVSVWREQYF.

V usage is TRBV15 and J usage is TRBJ1-2, with D unresolved. Looked up from germline, CDR1 is LNHNV and CDR2 is YYDKDF (reference sequence). The V and J ends lost 0 bases and 0 bases respectively, with 11 bases between them. CDR3 length equals 16 residues. CDR3 in DNA: TGTGCCACCAGCAGAGAGAGGAGGGAAGCTAACTATGGCTACACCTTC. Its protein is CATSRERREANYGYTF.

V gene TRBV20-1 combines with J gene TRBJ1-5, with TRBD1 as a possible D gene (6 bases). The CDR3 totals 15 residues. V gave up 2 bases and J gave up 1 base, with 12 bases separating them. The germline gives CDR1 DFQATT, CDR2 SNEGSKA (reference sequence). The CDR3 sequence is CSARLGGASNQPQHF. The CDR3 DNA reads as TGCAGTGCTAGACTCGGGGGCGCAAGCAATCAGCCCCAGCATTTT.

This chain links TRBV20-1 with TRBJ2-1; TRBD1 is a possible D gene (6 bases). V was pared by 0 bases and J by 0 bases, with 18 bases between. This CDR3 is built from 18 residues. Germline lookup yields CDR1 DFQATT and CDR2 SNEGSKA (reference sequence). The CDR3 loop reads CSARDYRSGDGSYNEQFF. As DNA, the CDR3 is TGCAGTGCTAGAGATTATAGATCAGGGGATGGCTCCTACAATGAGCAGTTCTTC.

This clonotype appeared many times. V and J are TRBV12-3 or TRBV12-4 and TRBJ2-7; perhaps TRBD1 as D (5 bases). V was pared by 5 bases and J by 0 bases, with 11 bases between. There are 14 residues in the CDR3. CDR3 residues: CASSPDTYSYEQYF. CDR3 sequence (DNA): TGTGCCAGCAGTCCGGACACCTACTCCTACGAGCAGTACTTC.

The J gene is TRBJ1-1, the V gene TRBV30, with D unresolved. Per germline, CDR1 GTSNPN and CDR2 SVGIG (reference sequence). The CDR3 has 12 amino acids. V was cut by 0 bases and J by 1 base, with 3 bases left in between. CDR3 sequence reads: CAWSVGNTEAFF. The CDR3 DNA sequence: TGTGCCTGGAGTGTGGGGAACACTGAAGCTTTCTTT.